Presented here are 17 T cell receptor beta chains from one specimen sequenced in a study of PD-1 blockade in classical Hodgkin lymphoma. Profiling relied on immunoSEQ multiplex PCR, and the TCRdb table lists in-frame clones only, not all of them. Altogether about 19,000 clones are present, roughly 83% being singletons, with the ten largest covering roughly a sixth. Exposure to brentuximab vedotin varied, and each patient had relapsed following autologous stem cell transplantation. This specimen consisted of peripheral blood mononuclear cells (PBMCs), obtained before the second cycle of nivolumab. These receptors were taken from a human donor with classical Hodgkin lymphoma.

The chain has TRBV6-4 and TRBJ2-3, with 10 bases fitting TRBD1. Losses at the gene ends were 5 bases for V and 3 bases for J; bases not matched to a gene: 5. This CDR3 region has 15 residues. Germline V CDR1 and CDR2: MRHNA, SNTAGT. In DNA form, the CDR3 reads TGTGCCAGCAGTAGCCGACAGGGGGCGACAGATACGCAGTATTTT. This translates into CASSSRQGATDTQYF.

The CDR3: CASSIGPGPSTDTQYF. As DNA, the CDR3 is TGTGCCAGCAGCATTGGACCGGGGCCTAGCACAGATACGCAGTATTTT. This rearrangement joins TRBV9 to TRBJ2-3; D tentatively fits TRBD1 or TRBD2 (5 bases each). Trimming cost V 4 bases and J 0 bases, with 15 bases left between them. Germline values: CDR1 SGDLS, CDR2 YYNGEE. This CDR3 has 16 amino acids.

The gene calls are TRBV10-3 and TRBJ2-7; a weak D match, TRBD1 (5 bases). From germline, CDR1 is ENHRY and CDR2 SYGVKD. Between the trimmed V and J ends, which lost 0 bases and 5 bases, there was a span of 11 bases. CDR3 length: 14 residues. The CDR3 is CAISESLRDDEQYF. CDR3 DNA sequence: TGTGCCATCAGTGAGTCGCTCAGGGATGACGAGCAGTACTTC.

This clone is deemed medium-sized (0.01 to 0.1%). The genes are TRBV7-8 and TRBJ2-1; no firm D call. Looked up from germline, CDR1 is SGHVS and CDR2 is FQNEAQ. V was shortened by 5 bases and J by 4 bases, with 9 bases between the two germline ends. This CDR3 region has 13 residues. The CDR3 coding sequence is TGTGCCAGCAGCCGGAATAATTACAATGAGCAGTTCTTC. Translating it yields CASSRNNYNEQFF.

V gene TRBV25-1 combines with J gene TRBJ2-1, with 7 nucleotides matching TRBD1. Germline CDR1 reads MGHDK; CDR2 reads SYGVNS. With V trimmed by 0 bases and J by 8 bases, 4 bases remained unmatched. CDR3 length: 14 residues. The CDR3 DNA sequence: TGTGCCAGCAGTGAATATAGGGGGACAGATGAGCAGTTCTTC. Its translation: CASSEYRGTDEQFF.

The J gene is TRBJ1-1, the V gene TRBV6-5, with TRBD1 identical over 9 bases. The J segment lost 5 bases and the V segment lost 2 bases, leaving 3 bases of the junction unmatched. Germline CDR1 reads MNHEY; CDR2 reads SVGAGI. The CDR3 has 14 residues. Here the CDR3 DNA reads TGTGCCAGCAGTTACGCAGGACAGGGGACTGAAGCTTTCTTT. It codes for CASSYAGQGTEAFF.

The chain is built from TRBV11-3 and TRBJ2-2; possible D gene TRBD1, 6 bases. The CDR3 sequence is 16 residues long. Trimming cost V 5 bases and J 0 bases, with 13 bases left between them. Germline CDR1 reads SGHNT; CDR2 reads YENEEA. The CDR3 loop reads CASSPDRIANTGELFF. The CDR3 DNA follows: TGTGCCAGCAGCCCTGACAGGATAGCGAACACCGGGGAGCTGTTTTTT.

The chain is built from TRBV19 and TRBJ1-1; weak D call: TRBD1 (5 bases). The CDR3 contains 15 residues. The germline V gene encodes CDR1 LNHDA and CDR2 SQIVND (reference sequence). Trimming took off 4 bases at V and 1 base at J, with 13 bases between the two ends. In DNA form, the CDR3 reads TGTGCCAGTAGTAACTTCAGGGTGGGGAACACTGAAGCTTTCTTT. This gives the protein CASSNFRVGNTEAFF.

This clone appeared a single time. The chain is built from TRBV19 and TRBJ1-4; 7 nucleotides align to TRBD1. The V and J ends lost 7 bases and 5 bases, in that order; junction bases with no gene match: 10. Germline-derived CDR1 and CDR2 are LNHDA and SQIVND (reference sequence). CDR3 length equals 15 residues. CDR3 residues: CASKTDREGNEKLFF. The CDR3, as DNA: TGTGCCAGTAAGACAGACAGGGAGGGAAATGAAAAACTGTTTTTT. Full variable domain (outside the CDR3, taken from reference TRBV19 and TRBJ1-4): DGGITQSPKYLFRKEGQNVTLSCEQNLNHDAMYWYRQDPGQGLRLIYYSQIVNDFQKGDIAEGYSVSREKKESFPLTVTSAQKNPTAFYLCASKTDREGNEKLFFGSGTQLSVL.

This chain links TRBV5-5 with TRBJ2-3; D uncertain. V dropped 2 bases and J dropped 2 bases, with 12 bases sitting between them. Germline V CDR1 and CDR2: SGHKS, YYEKEE (reference sequence). This CDR3 has 15 amino acids. CDR3 in DNA: TGTGCCAGCAGCTTAGCATGGCTAAACACAGATACGCAGTATTTT. It translates to CASSLAWLNTDTQYF.

This chain links TRBV4-1 with TRBJ2-3; D call uncertain. V lost 0 bases and J 2 bases, leaving 6 bases between the germline ends. The CDR3 consists of 14 residues. The germline V gene has CDR1 MGHRA and CDR2 YSYEKL. CDR3 nucleotides: TGCGCCAGCAGCCAAGAGGTTCTCACAGATACGCAGTATTTT. This encodes CASSQEVLTDTQYF.

By share of the sample, this clone is medium-sized (0.01 to 0.1%). The V and J genes are TRBV25-1 and TRBJ2-7, with 12 bases identical to TRBD1. The CDR3 length is 13 residues. Per the germline V gene, CDR1 is MGHDK and CDR2 is SYGVNS. V gave up 8 bases and J gave up 5 bases; unmatched junction bases: 4. CDR3: CASGGQGANEQYF. In DNA, the CDR3 is TGTGCCAGCGGGGGACAGGGGGCGAACGAGCAGTACTTC.

The chain carries TRBV25-1 and TRBJ2-2; no firm D call. V dropped 3 bases and J dropped 8 bases, with 4 bases sitting between them. The CDR3 extends over 11 amino acids. Germline values: CDR1 MGHDK, CDR2 SYGVNS. The CDR3 protein is CASSELGELFF. For the CDR3, the DNA is TGTGCCAGCAGTGAGCTAGGGGAGCTGTTTTTT.

This sequence joins TRBV7-3 and TRBJ1-1; D may be TRBD1 (6 bases). This CDR3 contains 15 residues. The germline V and J ends were trimmed by 0 bases and 6 bases, with 14 bases remaining between them. CDR1 and CDR2 from the germline V gene are SGHTA and FQGTGA. The CDR3 is CASSLTVSGGPEAFF. CDR3 nucleotides: TGTGCCAGCAGCTTAACCGTTAGCGGGGGGCCTGAAGCTTTCTTT.

There are a few counts of this clone. The chain is built from TRBV29-1 and TRBJ2-2; D not resolved. V was trimmed by 4 bases and J by 7 bases, leaving 7 bases between them. Germline V gene data show CDR1 as SQVTM and CDR2 as ANQGSEA. The CDR3 consists of 11 residues. The CDR3 sequence: CSVAGGGELFF. Here the CDR3 DNA reads TGCAGCGTTGCGGGCGGCGGGGAGCTGTTTTTT.

The chain combines TRBV29-1 with TRBJ2-5; D unclear. This CDR3 is built from 13 residues. Between the trimmed V and J ends, which lost 5 bases and 3 bases, there was a span of 13 bases. Germline assignment: CDR1 SQVTM and CDR2 ANQGSEA. The CDR3 sequence is CSVIPRQEETQYF. The DNA for the CDR3 is TGCAGCGTTATCCCCAGACAAGAAGAGACCCAGTACTTC.

V usage is TRBV11-1 and J usage is TRBJ2-7; D is ambiguous. Germline V gives CDR1 SGHAT, CDR2 FQDESV (reference sequence). V was trimmed by 5 bases and J by 4 bases, leaving 9 bases between them. The CDR3 extends over 12 amino acids. The CDR3 region has the DNA TGTGCCAGCAGCCCTACGGCTTACGAGCAGTACTTC. It is translated as CASSPTAYEQYF.